Listed below are T cell receptor beta chains from one sample, sequenced in a study of long-term antiretroviral therapy in people with HIV. Assay used: immunoSEQ multiplex PCR; TCRdb lists only in-frame clones, some missing. The repertoire holds 30,000 to 45,000 clones, with 75% to 85% as singletons. The material sequenced was unsorted PBMCs, taken 3.4 years after starting antiretroviral therapy. The origin of the receptors is a man aged 25 to 45 with HIV. CDR3s include the opening cysteine and the closing phenylalanine or tryptophan. The D gene is left open where the match is weak. Some rows mark clone size as missing; the rest say once, few, many or name a class of expanded clone.

-	TRBV5-8	TRBJ2-7	-	CASSARDEEREQYF	TGTGCCAGCAGCGCCCGGGACGAGGAGAGGGAGCAGTACTTC
-	TRBV29-1	TRBJ1-2	-	CSVEDVQANYGYTF	TGCAGCGTTGAAGATGTCCAAGCGAACTATGGCTACACCTTC
-	TRBV5-1	TRBJ1-1	-	CASSIGFNTEAFF	TGCGCCAGCAGTATAGGGTTTAACACTGAAGCTTTCTTT
-	TRBV5-1	TRBJ2-2	TRBD2	CASRFQAGVTGELFF	TGCGCCAGCAGATTTCAAGCGGGAGTAACCGGGGAGCTGTTTTTT
once	TRBV7-2	TRBJ2-5	TRBD2	CASTGREVQETQYF	TGTGCCAGCACCGGGCGGGAGGTACAAGAGACCCAGTACTTC
-	TRBV15	TRBJ2-1	-	CATSRDRTTYNEQFF	TGTGCCACCAGCAGAGATCGGACCACCTACAATGAGCAGTTCTTC
-	TRBV5-1	TRBJ1-1	-	CASSGTGPPTEAFF	TGCGCCAGCAGCGGGACCGGGCCTCCTACTGAAGCTTTCTTT
-	TRBV11-2	TRBJ2-7	TRBD2	CASSPGLAGSFPYEQYF	TGTGCCAGCAGCCCGGGACTAGCGGGAAGTTTTCCCTACGAGCAGTACTTC
-	TRBV7-2	TRBJ2-3	-	CASSLPKTADTQYF	TGTGCCAGCAGCTTACCCAAAACAGCAGATACGCAGTATTTT
-	TRBV7-9	TRBJ1-2	-	CASSPRVLQGYTF	TGTGCCAGCAGCCCTCGGGTGTTGCAGGGCTACACCTTC
large	TRBV28	TRBJ2-7	TRBD1	CASSLDGTGGTEQYF	TGTGCCAGCAGTTTGGATGGGACAGGGGGCACCGAGCAGTACTTC
-	TRBV4-3	TRBJ1-4	TRBD1	CASSHIDRAGEKLFF	TGCGCCAGCAGCCACATAGACAGGGCGGGTGAAAAACTGTTTTTT
-	TRBV4-3	TRBJ2-6	TRBD1	CASSQGQGSGANVLTF	TGCGCCAGCAGCCAAGGACAGGGGTCCGGGGCCAACGTCCTGACTTTC
-	TRBV5-1	TRBJ2-1	-	CASSLFTGSFRNEQFF	TGCGCCAGCAGCTTGTTTACCGGCAGTTTTAGGAATGAGCAGTTCTTC
-	TRBV7-9	TRBJ2-6	-	CASSPAPGAWRANVLTF	TGTGCCAGCAGCCCCGCCCCAGGAGCCTGGCGGGCCAACGTCCTGACTTTC
-	TRBV2	TRBJ1-4	-	CASIPNGASVEKLFF	TGTGCCAGCATTCCTAACGGGGCTTCTGTTGAAAAACTGTTTTTT
once	TRBV4-1	TRBJ2-1	TRBD2	CASSLDRDYPNEQFF	TGCGCCAGCAGCCTAGACCGGGACTACCCCAATGAGCAGTTCTTC
-	TRBV5-1	TRBJ2-3	-	CASSLGGASDTQYF	TGCGCCAGCAGCTTGGGGGGGGCGTCAGATACGCAGTATTTT
-	TRBV4-3	TRBJ2-1	TRBD1	CASSQGDRKPSNEQFF	TGCGCCAGCAGCCAAGGGGACAGAAAACCTTCTAATGAGCAGTTCTTC
-	TRBV9	TRBJ2-5	-	CASSAKGTQYF	TGTGCCAGCAGTGCCAAAGGGACCCAGTACTTC
few	TRBV28	TRBJ1-1	-	CASSLEVWGGQGSEAFF	TGTGCCAGCAGTTTAGAGGTCTGGGGGGGCCAGGGATCTGAAGCTTTCTTT
-	TRBV7-9	TRBJ2-1	-	CASSARTLHNEQFF	TGTGCCAGCAGCGCCAGGACACTTCACAATGAGCAGTTCTTC
-	TRBV7-9	TRBJ1-4	-	CASSLAQLGANEKLFF	TGTGCCAGCAGCTTAGCCCAACTGGGGGCAAATGAAAAACTGTTTTTT
-	TRBV29-1	TRBJ1-1	-	CSVQGFTEAFF	TGCAGCGTACAGGGTTTCACTGAAGCTTTCTTT
-	TRBV11-2	TRBJ2-7	-	CASSPGHGSIYEQYF	TGTGCCAGCAGCCCCGGACACGGCTCTATCTACGAGCAGTACTTC
once	TRBV27	TRBJ2-1	-	CASSLVLGGALLLGQFF	TGTGCCAGCAGTTTAGTACTGGGCGGGGCCCTCTTACTGGGGCAGTTCTTC
-	TRBV15	TRBJ2-5	-	CATSRDGRRQETQYF	TGTGCCACCAGCAGAGATGGGCGGCGGCAAGAGACCCAGTACTTC
-	TRBV28	TRBJ2-5	-	CASRATRQETQYF	TGTGCCAGCAGGGCGACAAGACAAGAGACCCAGTACTTC
-	TRBV9	TRBJ2-1	TRBD2	CASSVAGGPRNEQFF	TGTGCCAGCAGCGTAGCGGGAGGGCCTAGGAATGAGCAGTTCTTC
-	TRBV27	TRBJ2-2	TRBD2	CASSFTSAGELFF	TGTGCCAGCAGTTTTACTAGCGCCGGGGAGCTGTTTTTT